This record looks at one T cell receptor beta chain sequence and its context. The antigen is undetermined. These data originate in a study of T cell responses to AZD1222 COVID-19 vaccine. Whole-study context: Second doses that came at about 4 or about 12 weeks were put together. Notes on the study in general: There were mostly white British donors and more females than males, and clonal diversity was possibly underestimated.

Measured with immunoSEQ multiplex PCR; TCRdb has only the in-frame clones, and not every one. This sample has 240,000 or so clones, with 85% to 95% found just once. V lost 3 bases and J lost 10, with 7 bases in between. This CDR3 spans 12 amino acids. CDR1 and CDR2 (germline): MNHNS, SASEGT. Source: peripheral blood, taken on day 0 of AZD1222 vaccination. This chain joins TRBV6-1 and TRBJ1-6; no clear D gene. This receptor was taken from an adult in good health. Here the CDR3 DNA reads TGTGCCAGCAGTGACCTAGGCTCACCCCTCCACTTT. Amino acids: CASSDLGSPLHF.